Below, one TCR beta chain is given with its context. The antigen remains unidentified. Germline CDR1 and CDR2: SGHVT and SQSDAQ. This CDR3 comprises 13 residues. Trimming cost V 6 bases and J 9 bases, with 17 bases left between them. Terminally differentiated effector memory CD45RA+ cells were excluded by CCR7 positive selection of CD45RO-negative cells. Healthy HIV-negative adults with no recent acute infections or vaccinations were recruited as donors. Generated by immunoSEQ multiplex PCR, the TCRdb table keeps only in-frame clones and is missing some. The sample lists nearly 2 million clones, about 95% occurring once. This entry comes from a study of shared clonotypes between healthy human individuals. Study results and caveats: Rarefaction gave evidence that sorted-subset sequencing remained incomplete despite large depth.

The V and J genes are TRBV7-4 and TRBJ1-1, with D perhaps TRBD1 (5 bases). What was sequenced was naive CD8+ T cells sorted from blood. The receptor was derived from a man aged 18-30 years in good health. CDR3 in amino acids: CASRGSGDRKAFF. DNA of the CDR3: TGTGCCAGCAGGGGGAGTGGGGACCGGAAAGCTTTCTTT.